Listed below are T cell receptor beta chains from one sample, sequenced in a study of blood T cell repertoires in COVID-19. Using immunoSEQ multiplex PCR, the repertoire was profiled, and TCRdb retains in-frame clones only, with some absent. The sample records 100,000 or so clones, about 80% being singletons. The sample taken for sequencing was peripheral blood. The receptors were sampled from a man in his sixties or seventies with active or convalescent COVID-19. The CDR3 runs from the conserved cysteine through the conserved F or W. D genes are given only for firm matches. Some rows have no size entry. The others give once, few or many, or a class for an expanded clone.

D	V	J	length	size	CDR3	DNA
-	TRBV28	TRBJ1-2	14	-	CASSALDSGYGYTF	TGTGCCAGCAGTGCCCTAGACTCGGGCTATGGCTACACCTTC
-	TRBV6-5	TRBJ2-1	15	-	CASSYAGRSYNEQFF	TGTGCCAGCAGTTACGCGGGTCGCTCCTACAATGAGCAGTTCTTC
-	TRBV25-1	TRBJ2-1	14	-	CASSVHRVNNEQFF	TGTGCCAGCAGTGTTCACAGGGTAAACAATGAGCAGTTCTTC
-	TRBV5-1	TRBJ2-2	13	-	CASSFGGTGELFF	TGCGCCAGCAGCTTCGGGGGCACCGGGGAGCTGTTTTTT
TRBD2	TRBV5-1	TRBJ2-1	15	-	CASSLTSGGGNEQFF	TGCGCCAGCAGCTTGACTAGCGGGGGGGGCAATGAGCAGTTCTTC
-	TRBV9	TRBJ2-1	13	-	CASSVVLVNEQFF	TGTGCCAGCAGCGTAGTATTAGTCAATGAGCAGTTCTTC
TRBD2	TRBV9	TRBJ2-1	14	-	CASSEGLEGYEQFF	TGTGCCAGCAGCGAGGGACTAGAAGGCTATGAGCAGTTCTTC
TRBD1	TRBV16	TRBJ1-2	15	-	CASSQSPQGIYGYTF	TGTGCCAGCAGCCAATCCCCACAGGGGATCTATGGCTACACCTTC
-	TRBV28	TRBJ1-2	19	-	CASSHHTDLVKRRNYGYTF	TGTGCCAGCAGTCACCACACCGACTTGGTTAAACGGAGGAACTATGGCTACACCTTC
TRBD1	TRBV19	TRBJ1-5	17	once	CASSMSGGQGVNQPQHF	TGTGCCAGTAGTATGTCGGGGGGACAGGGAGTAAATCAGCCCCAGCATTTT
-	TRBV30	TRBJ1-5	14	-	CAWSWPTGNQPQHF	TGTGCCTGGAGTTGGCCCACAGGGAATCAGCCCCAGCATTTT
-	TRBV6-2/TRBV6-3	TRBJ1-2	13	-	CASSSAARGGYTF	TGTGCCAGCAGCTCCGCTGCCAGGGGTGGCTACACCTTC
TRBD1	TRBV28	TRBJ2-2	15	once	CASSWGQAPTGELFF	TGTGCCAGCAGTTGGGGACAGGCGCCAACCGGGGAGCTGTTTTTT
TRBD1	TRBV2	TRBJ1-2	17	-	CASSENPGQGSNYGYTF	TGTGCCAGCAGTGAAAATCCGGGACAGGGGTCTAACTATGGCTACACCTTC
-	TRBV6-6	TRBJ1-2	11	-	CASRGRDTYTF	TGTGCCAGCAGGGGCCGGGACACCTACACCTTC
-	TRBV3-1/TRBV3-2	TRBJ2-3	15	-	CASSQAWWSGDTQYF	TGTGCCAGCAGCCAAGCTTGGTGGTCAGGGGATACGCAGTATTTT
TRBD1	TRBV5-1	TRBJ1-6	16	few	CASSLAGTGRNSPLHF	TGCGCCAGCAGCTTGGCCGGGACAGGGCGGAATTCACCCCTCCACTTT